This T cell receptor beta chain was found in a study of post-analysis software for immune sequencing data. The study, taken as a whole, reports: Those samples that were prepared in the same batch co-clustered strongly by F measure.

Unique molecular identifiers featured in each of the TCR beta cDNA libraries. TCRdb reprocessed the PCR reads via MiXCR and lists one record per CDR3 protein. The table records about half a million distinct CDR3 sequences, about a third of them present only once. A word on this clonotype: Its specificity is unknown.

This receptor was identified in a girl aged 2 to 17 with multiple sclerosis. Sequencing was performed on blood.

CDR3 protein: CATNGGARPEAFF. In nucleotides, the CDR3 is TGTGCCACCAATGGAGGGGCTAGACCTGAAGCTTTCTTT. The chain employs TRBV6-6 and TRBJ1-1; maybe TRBD1 (5 bases). CDR3 length equals 13 residues. V gave up 10 bases and J gave up 6 bases, with 18 bases separating them. Germline V gene sequence: CDR1 MNHNY, CDR2 SVGAGI (reference sequence).